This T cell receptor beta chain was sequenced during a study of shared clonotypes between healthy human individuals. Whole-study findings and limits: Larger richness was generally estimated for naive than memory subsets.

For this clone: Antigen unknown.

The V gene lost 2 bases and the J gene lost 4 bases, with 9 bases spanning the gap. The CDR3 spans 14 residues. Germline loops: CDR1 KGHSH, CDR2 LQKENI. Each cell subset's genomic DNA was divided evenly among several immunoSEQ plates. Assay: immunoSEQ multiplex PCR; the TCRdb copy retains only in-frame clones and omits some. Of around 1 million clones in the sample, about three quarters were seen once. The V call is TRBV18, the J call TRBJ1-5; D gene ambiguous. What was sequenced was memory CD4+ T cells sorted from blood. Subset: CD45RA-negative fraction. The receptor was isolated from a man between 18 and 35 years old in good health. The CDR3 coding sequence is TGTGCCAGCTCACCAAGCAGAAATAATCAGCCCCAGCATTTT. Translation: CASSPSRNNQPQHF.